A selection of T cell receptor beta chains follows, all from one sample in a study of a mutant IDH1 vaccine in newly diagnosed glioma. Repertoires were generated with immunoSEQ multiplex PCR, while TCRdb's copy carries only in-frame clones and drops some. The data show over 75,000 clones, with around nine tenths seen just once and roughly 0.54% held by the top ten. The input for sequencing was PBMCs, taken from a glioma patient treated with radiotherapy, temozolomide or both. The receptors were gathered from a woman between 45 and 65 years old with glioma. Each CDR3 is given with its conserved first and last residue. Fields, in order: CDR3 length, V gene, clone size, J gene, D gene, CDR3 protein, CDR3 DNA. The D gene is left open where the match is weak. Clone size, where shown, is once, few, many, or a class for clones that have expanded.

cdr3_length: 13
v_call: TRBV5-6
clone_size: NA
j_call: TRBJ2-2
d_call: NA
cdr3_aa: CASSFVETGELFF
cdr3_nt: TGTGCCAGCAGCTTCGTGGAAACCGGGGAGCTGTTTTTT

cdr3_length: 15
v_call: TRBV27
clone_size: NA
j_call: TRBJ2-2
d_call: TRBD2
cdr3_aa: CASTKGGGRYGELFF
cdr3_nt: TGTGCCAGCACGAAGGGCGGGGGGCGATACGGGGAGCTGTTTTTT

cdr3_length: 18
v_call: TRBV28
clone_size: few
j_call: TRBJ1-3
d_call: NA
cdr3_aa: CASSLSSSGTYSGNTIYF
cdr3_nt: TGTGCCAGCAGTTTGTCATCGTCAGGGACTTACTCTGGAAACACCATATATTTT

cdr3_length: 14
v_call: TRBV9
clone_size: NA
j_call: TRBJ2-1
d_call: TRBD1
cdr3_aa: CASSGGQGANEQFF
cdr3_nt: TGTGCCAGCAGCGGAGGACAGGGGGCGAATGAGCAGTTCTTC

cdr3_length: 14
v_call: TRBV18
clone_size: NA
j_call: TRBJ1-5
d_call: TRBD1
cdr3_aa: CASSPGTGDQPQHF
cdr3_nt: TGTGCCAGCTCACCTGGGACAGGGGATCAGCCCCAGCATTTT

cdr3_length: 16
v_call: TRBV19
clone_size: NA
j_call: TRBJ2-3
d_call: NA
cdr3_aa: CASSIVLRPSTDTQYF
cdr3_nt: TGTGCCAGTAGTATAGTGCTGAGGCCCAGCACAGATACGCAGTATTTT

cdr3_length: 15
v_call: TRBV7-2
clone_size: NA
j_call: TRBJ2-7
d_call: TRBD2
cdr3_aa: CASSLASGASYEQYF
cdr3_nt: TGTGCCAGCAGCCTTGCTAGCGGGGCCTCCTACGAGCAGTACTTC

cdr3_length: 14
v_call: TRBV5-1
clone_size: NA
j_call: TRBJ2-2
d_call: TRBD1
cdr3_aa: CASSNRDRGRELFF
cdr3_nt: TGCGCCAGCAGCAACCGGGACAGGGGGAGGGAGCTGTTTTTT

cdr3_length: 16
v_call: TRBV7-2
clone_size: NA
j_call: TRBJ2-5
d_call: NA
cdr3_aa: CASSSRETRLIQTQYF
cdr3_nt: TGTGCCAGCAGCTCTAGGGAGACCCGGTTGATTCAGACCCAGTACTTC

cdr3_length: 16
v_call: TRBV7-6
clone_size: NA
j_call: TRBJ2-7
d_call: TRBD1
cdr3_aa: CASSPRGGQGVSEQYF
cdr3_nt: TGTGCCAGCAGCCCCCGTGGGGGACAGGGGGTGAGTGAGCAGTACTTC

cdr3_length: 19
v_call: TRBV7-8
clone_size: NA
j_call: TRBJ2-7
d_call: TRBD1
cdr3_aa: CASSPYILPAGTVHYEQYF
cdr3_nt: TGTGCCAGCAGCCCTTACATCCTCCCGGCCGGGACAGTACACTACGAGCAGTACTTC

cdr3_length: 16
v_call: TRBV6-5
clone_size: NA
j_call: TRBJ2-7
d_call: NA
cdr3_aa: CASSYSIGRVTYEQYF
cdr3_nt: TGTGCCAGCAGTTACTCGATCGGCAGGGTGACCTACGAGCAGTACTTC

cdr3_length: 16
v_call: TRBV28
clone_size: NA
j_call: TRBJ2-7
d_call: TRBD2
cdr3_aa: CASSSPLAGWYYEQYF
cdr3_nt: TGTGCCAGCAGTTCTCCGCTAGCGGGATGGTATTACGAGCAGTACTTC

cdr3_length: 10
v_call: TRBV20-1
clone_size: once
j_call: TRBJ1-6
d_call: NA
cdr3_aa: CSAGPETLHF
cdr3_nt: TGCAGTGCCGGCCCGGAGACCCTCCACTTT

cdr3_length: 13
v_call: TRBV5-5
clone_size: NA
j_call: TRBJ2-3
d_call: NA
cdr3_aa: CASSFLRTDTQYF
cdr3_nt: TGTGCCAGCAGCTTCCTCAGAACAGATACGCAGTATTTT

cdr3_length: 12
v_call: TRBV30
clone_size: once
j_call: TRBJ2-3
d_call: NA
cdr3_aa: CAWGLSTDTQYF
cdr3_nt: TGTGCCTGGGGTCTTAGCACAGATACGCAGTATTTT

cdr3_length: 13
v_call: TRBV6-5
clone_size: once
j_call: TRBJ2-6
d_call: NA
cdr3_aa: CATRPGGANVLTF
cdr3_nt: TGTGCCACTAGGCCTGGAGGGGCCAACGTCCTGACTTTC

cdr3_length: 11
v_call: TRBV20-1
clone_size: NA
j_call: TRBJ2-3
d_call: NA
cdr3_aa: CSAKVTDTQYF
cdr3_nt: TGCAGTGCTAAGGTCACAGATACGCAGTATTTT

cdr3_length: 15
v_call: TRBV19
clone_size: NA
j_call: TRBJ1-2
d_call: TRBD1
cdr3_aa: CASLPPGGANYGYTF
cdr3_nt: TGTGCCAGTTTACCCCCAGGGGGCGCAAACTATGGCTACACCTTC

cdr3_length: 13
v_call: TRBV7-6
clone_size: NA
j_call: TRBJ2-5
d_call: NA
cdr3_aa: CASSLRLRETQYF
cdr3_nt: TGTGCCAGCAGCTTACGGTTGCGGGAGACCCAGTACTTC

cdr3_length: 14
v_call: TRBV27
clone_size: NA
j_call: TRBJ2-1
d_call: NA
cdr3_aa: CASNSRGAYNEQFF
cdr3_nt: TGTGCCAGCAATTCTAGGGGAGCCTACAATGAGCAGTTCTTC

cdr3_length: 11
v_call: TRBV2
clone_size: NA
j_call: TRBJ2-7
d_call: NA
cdr3_aa: CATLRSYEQYF
cdr3_nt: TGTGCCACCCTCCGATCCTACGAGCAGTACTTC

cdr3_length: 17
v_call: TRBV21-1
clone_size: NA
j_call: TRBJ2-7
d_call: NA
cdr3_aa: CASSPREETQSSYEQYF
cdr3_nt: TGTGCCAGCAGCCCTCGAGAGGAGACTCAGAGCTCCTACGAGCAGTACTTC

cdr3_length: 15
v_call: TRBV5-1
clone_size: NA
j_call: TRBJ2-5
d_call: TRBD2
cdr3_aa: CASSKLAGAQETQYF
cdr3_nt: TGCGCCAGCAGCAAGCTAGCGGGCGCTCAAGAGACCCAGTACTTC

cdr3_length: 14
v_call: TRBV5-4
clone_size: NA
j_call: TRBJ2-7
d_call: NA
cdr3_aa: CASSSQQGLVEQYF
cdr3_nt: TGTGCCAGCAGCTCCCAACAGGGATTAGTCGAGCAGTACTTC

cdr3_length: 15
v_call: TRBV9
clone_size: NA
j_call: TRBJ1-3
d_call: NA
cdr3_aa: CASSPTRGSGNTIYF
cdr3_nt: TGTGCCAGCAGCCCTACCCGAGGCTCTGGAAACACCATATATTTT

cdr3_length: 15
v_call: TRBV19
clone_size: NA
j_call: TRBJ2-7
d_call: TRBD1
cdr3_aa: CASSIRGQRSYEQYF
cdr3_nt: TGTGCCAGTAGTATTAGGGGACAGCGGTCCTACGAGCAGTACTTC

cdr3_length: 15
v_call: TRBV28
clone_size: NA
j_call: TRBJ2-1
d_call: TRBD2
cdr3_aa: CASSLADSSYNEQFF
cdr3_nt: TGTGCCAGCAGCCTAGCGGATAGCTCCTACAATGAGCAGTTCTTC

cdr3_length: 15
v_call: TRBV18
clone_size: NA
j_call: TRBJ1-2
d_call: NA
cdr3_aa: CASSPSFGPNYGYTF
cdr3_nt: TGTGCCAGCTCACCCTCCTTCGGTCCTAACTATGGCTACACCTTC

cdr3_length: 14
v_call: TRBV2
clone_size: NA
j_call: TRBJ1-4
d_call: NA
cdr3_aa: CASTPDSSNEKLFF
cdr3_nt: TGTGCCAGCACCCCGGACAGCTCTAATGAAAAACTGTTTTTT

cdr3_length: 18
v_call: TRBV5-1
clone_size: NA
j_call: TRBJ1-6
d_call: TRBD1
cdr3_aa: CASSLHGNRGSYNSPLHF
cdr3_nt: TGCGCCAGCAGCTTACACGGGAACAGGGGCTCCTATAATTCACCCCTCCACTTT

cdr3_length: 14
v_call: TRBV7-9
clone_size: NA
j_call: TRBJ2-1
d_call: TRBD2
cdr3_aa: CASSPSRGDNEQFF
cdr3_nt: TGTGCCAGCAGCCCCTCCCGGGGGGACAATGAGCAGTTCTTC

cdr3_length: 17
v_call: TRBV5-1
clone_size: once
j_call: TRBJ1-6
d_call: TRBD1
cdr3_aa: CASSFNSGGGHNSPLHF
cdr3_nt: TGCGCCAGCAGCTTTAACTCAGGGGGTGGTCATAATTCACCCCTCCACTTT

cdr3_length: 14
v_call: TRBV28
clone_size: NA
j_call: TRBJ1-1
d_call: TRBD1
cdr3_aa: CASRTGGTSGEAFF
cdr3_nt: TGTGCCAGCCGGACAGGGGGGACTTCGGGTGAAGCTTTCTTT

cdr3_length: 13
v_call: TRBV25-1
clone_size: once
j_call: TRBJ1-4
d_call: NA
cdr3_aa: CASSESLFRKLFF
cdr3_nt: TGTGCCAGCAGTGAATCCTTGTTTCGGAAACTGTTTTTT

cdr3_length: 13
v_call: TRBV28
clone_size: NA
j_call: TRBJ1-1
d_call: TRBD1
cdr3_aa: CASKQGLGTEAFF
cdr3_nt: TGTGCCAGCAAACAGGGGTTGGGCACTGAAGCTTTCTTT

cdr3_length: 17
v_call: TRBV21-1
clone_size: NA
j_call: TRBJ1-3
d_call: NA
cdr3_aa: CASSKEGQGKSGNTIYF
cdr3_nt: TGTGCCAGCAGCAAAGAGGGACAGGGAAAGTCCGGAAACACCATATATTTT

cdr3_length: 12
v_call: TRBV5-1
clone_size: NA
j_call: TRBJ2-3
d_call: NA
cdr3_aa: CASNLGADTQYF
cdr3_nt: TGCGCCAGCAATTTGGGGGCAGATACGCAGTATTTT

cdr3_length: 16
v_call: TRBV7-7
clone_size: NA
j_call: TRBJ2-5
d_call: TRBD1
cdr3_aa: CASSLPGQGAGETQYF
cdr3_nt: TGTGCTAGCAGCTTACCAGGACAGGGGGCCGGAGAGACCCAGTACTTC

cdr3_length: 13
v_call: TRBV7-8
clone_size: NA
j_call: TRBJ1-2
d_call: NA
cdr3_aa: CASSFREIYGYTF
cdr3_nt: TGTGCCAGCAGCTTCCGGGAGATCTATGGCTACACCTTC

cdr3_length: 15
v_call: TRBV6-5
clone_size: NA
j_call: TRBJ1-5
d_call: TRBD1
cdr3_aa: CASSSQGASNQPQHF
cdr3_nt: TGTGCCAGCAGTTCACAGGGGGCTAGCAATCAGCCCCAGCATTTT

cdr3_length: 16
v_call: TRBV13
clone_size: NA
j_call: TRBJ2-4
d_call: TRBD2
cdr3_aa: CASSPAFSGSNSIQYF
cdr3_nt: TGTGCCAGCAGCCCGGCGTTTAGCGGGAGTAACTCCATTCAGTACTTC

cdr3_length: 14
v_call: TRBV6-5
clone_size: NA
j_call: TRBJ2-2
d_call: NA
cdr3_aa: CASSPGLNTGELFF
cdr3_nt: TGTGCCAGCAGTCCGGGCCTCAACACCGGGGAGCTGTTTTTT

cdr3_length: 11
v_call: TRBV6-6
clone_size: NA
j_call: TRBJ2-1
d_call: NA
cdr3_aa: CASSTGNEQFF
cdr3_nt: TGTGCCAGCTCAACGGGCAATGAGCAGTTCTTC

cdr3_length: 12
v_call: TRBV6-1
clone_size: NA
j_call: TRBJ2-1
d_call: NA
cdr3_aa: CASSEVGNEQFF
cdr3_nt: TGTGCCAGCAGTGAAGTTGGAAATGAGCAGTTCTTC

cdr3_length: 14
v_call: TRBV11-2
clone_size: NA
j_call: TRBJ1-2
d_call: TRBD1
cdr3_aa: CASSLGTGDYGYTF
cdr3_nt: TGTGCCAGCAGCTTAGGGACAGGAGACTATGGCTACACCTTC

cdr3_length: 15
v_call: TRBV2
clone_size: NA
j_call: TRBJ2-3
d_call: NA
cdr3_aa: CASSGPGLVTDTQYF
cdr3_nt: TGTGCCAGCAGTGGCCCGGGACTGGTCACAGATACGCAGTATTTT